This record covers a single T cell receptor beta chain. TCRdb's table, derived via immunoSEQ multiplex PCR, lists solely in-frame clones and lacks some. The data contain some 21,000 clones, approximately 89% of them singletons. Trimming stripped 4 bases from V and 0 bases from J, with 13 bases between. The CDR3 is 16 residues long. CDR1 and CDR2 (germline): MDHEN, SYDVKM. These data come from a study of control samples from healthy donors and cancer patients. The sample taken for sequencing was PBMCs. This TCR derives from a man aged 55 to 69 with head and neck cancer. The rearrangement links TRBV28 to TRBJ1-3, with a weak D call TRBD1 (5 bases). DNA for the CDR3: TGTGCCAGCAGTTCGCCGGGACGTAGCTCTGGAAACACCATATATTTT. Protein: CASSSPGRSSGNTIYF.